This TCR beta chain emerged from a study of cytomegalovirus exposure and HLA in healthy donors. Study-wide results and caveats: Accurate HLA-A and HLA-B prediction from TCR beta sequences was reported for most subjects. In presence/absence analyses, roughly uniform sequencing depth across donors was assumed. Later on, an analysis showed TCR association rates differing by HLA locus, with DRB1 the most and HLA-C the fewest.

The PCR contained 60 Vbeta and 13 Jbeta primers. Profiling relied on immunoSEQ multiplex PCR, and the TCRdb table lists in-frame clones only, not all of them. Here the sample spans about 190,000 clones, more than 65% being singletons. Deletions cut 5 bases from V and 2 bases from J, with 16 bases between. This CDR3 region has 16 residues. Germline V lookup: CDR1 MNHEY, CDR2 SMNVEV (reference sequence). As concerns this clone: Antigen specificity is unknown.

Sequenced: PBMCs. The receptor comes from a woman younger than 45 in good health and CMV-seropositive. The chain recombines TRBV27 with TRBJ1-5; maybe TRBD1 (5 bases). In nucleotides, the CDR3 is TGTGCCAGCAGTGAAAGCGGGGCCTGGCGCAATCAGCCCCAGCATTTT. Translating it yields CASSESGAWRNQPQHF.